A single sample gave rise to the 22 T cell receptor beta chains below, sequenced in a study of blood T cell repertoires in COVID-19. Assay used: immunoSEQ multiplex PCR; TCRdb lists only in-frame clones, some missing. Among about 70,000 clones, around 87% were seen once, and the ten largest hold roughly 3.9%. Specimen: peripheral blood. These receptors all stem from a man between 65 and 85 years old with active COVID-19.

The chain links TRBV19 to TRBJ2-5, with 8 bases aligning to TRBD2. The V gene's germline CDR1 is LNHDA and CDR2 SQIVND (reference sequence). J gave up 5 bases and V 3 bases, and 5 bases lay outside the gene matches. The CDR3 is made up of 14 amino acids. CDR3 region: CASSIGGGKETQYF. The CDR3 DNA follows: TGTGCCAGTAGTATCGGGGGGGGAAAGGAGACCCAGTACTTC.

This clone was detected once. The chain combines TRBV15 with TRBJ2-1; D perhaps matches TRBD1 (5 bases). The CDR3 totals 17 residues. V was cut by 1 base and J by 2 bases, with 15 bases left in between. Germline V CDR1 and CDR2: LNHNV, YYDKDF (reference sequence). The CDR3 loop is CATSRAQVGRAYNEQFF. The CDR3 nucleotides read TGTGCCACCAGCAGAGCACAGGTGGGCAGGGCCTACAATGAGCAGTTCTTC.

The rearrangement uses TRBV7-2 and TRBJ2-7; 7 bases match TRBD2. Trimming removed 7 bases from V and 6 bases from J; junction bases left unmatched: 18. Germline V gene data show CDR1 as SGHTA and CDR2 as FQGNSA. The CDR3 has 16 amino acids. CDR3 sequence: CASTPLPPGGGAEQYF. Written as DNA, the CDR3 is TGTGCCAGCACCCCCCTTCCGCCGGGAGGAGGGGCCGAGCAGTACTTC. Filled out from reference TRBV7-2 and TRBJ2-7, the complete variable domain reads GAGVSQSPSNKVTEKGKDVELRCDPISGHTALYWYRQSLGQGLEFLIYFQGNSAPDKSGLPSDRFSAERTGGSVSTLTIQRTQQEDSAVYLCASTPLPPGGGAEQYFGPGTRLTVT.

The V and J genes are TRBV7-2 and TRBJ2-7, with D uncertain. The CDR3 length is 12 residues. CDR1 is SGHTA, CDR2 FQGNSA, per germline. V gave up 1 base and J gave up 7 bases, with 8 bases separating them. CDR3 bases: TGTGCCAGCAGCTTAGGTTTCGGGGAGCAGTACTTC. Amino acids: CASSLGFGEQYF.

This chain's CDR3 is CASSQARADTQYF. The CDR3 bases are TGCGCCAGCAGCCAAGCCCGAGCAGATACGCAGTATTTT. This chain links TRBV4-1 with TRBJ2-3; no firm D call. The CDR3 is made up of 13 amino acids. Between the trimmed V and J ends, which lost 1 base and 4 bases, there was a span of 6 bases. Germline V gene lookup returns CDR1 MGHRA and CDR2 YSYEKL.

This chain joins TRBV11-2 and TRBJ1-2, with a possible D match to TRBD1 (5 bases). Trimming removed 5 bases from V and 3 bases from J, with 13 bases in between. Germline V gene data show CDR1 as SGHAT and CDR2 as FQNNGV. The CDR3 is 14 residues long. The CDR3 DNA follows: TGTGCCAGCAGCCACGGCGGGGCCGACTATGGCTACACCTTC. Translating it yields CASSHGGADYGYTF. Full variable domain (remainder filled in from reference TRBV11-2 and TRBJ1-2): EAGVAQSPRYKIIEKRQSVAFWCNPISGHATLYWYQQILGQGPKLLIQFQNNGVVDDSQLPKDRFSAERLKGVDSTLKIQPAKLEDSAVYLCASSHGGADYGYTFGSGTRLTVV.

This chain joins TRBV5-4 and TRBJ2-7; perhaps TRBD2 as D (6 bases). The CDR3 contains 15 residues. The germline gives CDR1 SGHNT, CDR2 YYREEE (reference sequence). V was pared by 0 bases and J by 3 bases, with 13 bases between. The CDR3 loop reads CASSLAGDSSYEQYF. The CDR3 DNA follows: TGTGCCAGCAGCTTGGCGGGGGACTCGAGCTACGAGCAGTACTTC.

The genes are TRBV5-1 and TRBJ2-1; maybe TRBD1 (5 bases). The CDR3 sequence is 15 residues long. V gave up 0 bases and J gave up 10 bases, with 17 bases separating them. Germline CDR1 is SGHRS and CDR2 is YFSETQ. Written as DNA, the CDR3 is TGCGCCAGCAGCTTGGAGGGGCCCGACGTGGTCGAGCAGTTCTTC. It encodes CASSLEGPDVVEQFF.

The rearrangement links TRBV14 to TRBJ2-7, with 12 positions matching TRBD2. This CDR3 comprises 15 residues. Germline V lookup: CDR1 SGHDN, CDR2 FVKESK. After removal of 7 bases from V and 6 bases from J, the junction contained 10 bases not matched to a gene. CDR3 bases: TGTGCCAGCACCCCTAGCGGGAGGGCCCGGGGCGAGCAGTACTTC. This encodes CASTPSGRARGEQYF.

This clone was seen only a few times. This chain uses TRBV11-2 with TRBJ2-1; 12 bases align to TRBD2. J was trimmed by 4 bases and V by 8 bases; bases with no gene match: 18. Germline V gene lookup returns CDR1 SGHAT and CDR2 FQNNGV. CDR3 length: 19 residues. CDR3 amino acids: CASSTGGLAGGPVYNEQFF. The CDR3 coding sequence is TGTGCCAGCTCGACGGGGGGGCTAGCGGGAGGGCCGGTATACAATGAGCAGTTCTTC.

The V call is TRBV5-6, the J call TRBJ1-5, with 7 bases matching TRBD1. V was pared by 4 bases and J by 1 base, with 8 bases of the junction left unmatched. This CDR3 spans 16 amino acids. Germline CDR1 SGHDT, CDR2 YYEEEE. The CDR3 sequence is CASSPWTGGSNQPQHF. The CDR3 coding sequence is TGTGCCAGCAGCCCATGGACAGGTGGGAGCAATCAGCCCCAGCATTTT.

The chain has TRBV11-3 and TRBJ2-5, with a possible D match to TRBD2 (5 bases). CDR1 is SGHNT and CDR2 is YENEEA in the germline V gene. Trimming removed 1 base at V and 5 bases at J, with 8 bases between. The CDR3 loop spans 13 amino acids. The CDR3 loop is CASSLVERETQYF. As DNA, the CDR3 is TGTGCCAGCAGCTTAGTGGAGCGGGAGACCCAGTACTTC.

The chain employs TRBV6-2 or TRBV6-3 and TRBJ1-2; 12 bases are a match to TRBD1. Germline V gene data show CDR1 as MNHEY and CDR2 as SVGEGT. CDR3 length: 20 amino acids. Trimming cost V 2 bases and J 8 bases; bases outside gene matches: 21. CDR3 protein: CASSYVPGTGGERGLNGYTF. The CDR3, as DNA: TGTGCCAGCAGTTACGTTCCCGGGACAGGGGGCGAGAGGGGACTAAACGGCTACACCTTC.

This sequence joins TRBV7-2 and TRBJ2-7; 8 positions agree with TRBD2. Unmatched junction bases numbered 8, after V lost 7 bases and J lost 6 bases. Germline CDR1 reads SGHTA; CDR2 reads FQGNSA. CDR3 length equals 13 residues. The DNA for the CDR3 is TGTGCCAGCACCCCAGCGGGAGTTGGCGAGCAGTACTTC. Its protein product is CASTPAGVGEQYF.

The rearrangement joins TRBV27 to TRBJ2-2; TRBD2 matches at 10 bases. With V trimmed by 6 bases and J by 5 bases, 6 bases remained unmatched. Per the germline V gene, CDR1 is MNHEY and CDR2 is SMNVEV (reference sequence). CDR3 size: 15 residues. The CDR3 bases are TGTGCCAGCAGCCCAGCGGGAGGGGAGACCGGGGAGCTGTTTTTT. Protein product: CASSPAGGETGELFF.

The CDR3 region is CASSPRTVSYEQYF. CDR3 sequence (DNA): TGTGCCAGCAGTCCCAGGACAGTCTCCTACGAGCAGTACTTC. J is TRBJ2-7 and V is TRBV6-5; the D gene is possibly TRBD1 (6 bases). Germline CDR1 and CDR2: MNHEY and SVGAGI. The V and J ends lost 5 bases and 0 bases respectively, with 11 bases between them. The CDR3 totals 14 residues.

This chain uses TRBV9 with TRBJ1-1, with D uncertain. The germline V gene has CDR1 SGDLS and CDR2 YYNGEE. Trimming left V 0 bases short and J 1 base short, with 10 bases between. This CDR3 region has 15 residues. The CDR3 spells CASSVGPDQNTEAFF. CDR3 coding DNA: TGTGCCAGCAGCGTAGGCCCAGATCAGAACACTGAAGCTTTCTTT. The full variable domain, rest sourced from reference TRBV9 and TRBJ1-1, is DSGVTQTPKHLITATGQRVTLRCSPRSGDLSVYWYQQSLDQGLQFLIQYYNGEERAKGNILERFSAQQFPDLHSELNLSSLELGDSALYFCASSVGPDQNTEAFFGQGTRLTVV.

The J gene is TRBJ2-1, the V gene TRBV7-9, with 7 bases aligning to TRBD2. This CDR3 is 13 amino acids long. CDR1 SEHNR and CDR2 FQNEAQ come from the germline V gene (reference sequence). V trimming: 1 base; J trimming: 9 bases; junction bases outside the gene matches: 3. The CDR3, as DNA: TGTGCCAGCAGCTTAGGGGGGAGGGGTGAGCAGTTCTTC. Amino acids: CASSLGGRGEQFF.

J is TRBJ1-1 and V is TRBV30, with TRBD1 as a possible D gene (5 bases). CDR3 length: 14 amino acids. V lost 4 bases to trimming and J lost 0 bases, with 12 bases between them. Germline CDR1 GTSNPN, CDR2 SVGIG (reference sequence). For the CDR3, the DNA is TGTGCCTGGATCCGGGGGGGGATGAACACTGAAGCTTTCTTT. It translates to CAWIRGGMNTEAFF. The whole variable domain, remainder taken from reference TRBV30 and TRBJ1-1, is SQTIHQWPATLVQPVGSPLSLECTVEGTSNPNLYWYRQAAGRGLQLLFYSVGIGQISSEVPQNLSASRPQDRQFILSSKKLLLSDSGFYLCAWIRGGMNTEAFFGQGTRLTVV.

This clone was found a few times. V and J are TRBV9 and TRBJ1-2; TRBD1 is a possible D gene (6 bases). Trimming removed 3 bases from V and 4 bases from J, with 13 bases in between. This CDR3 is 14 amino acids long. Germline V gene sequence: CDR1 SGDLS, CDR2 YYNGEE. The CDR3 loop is CASSGQGPSYGYTF. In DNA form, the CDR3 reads TGTGCCAGCAGCGGCCAGGGGCCCTCCTATGGCTACACCTTC. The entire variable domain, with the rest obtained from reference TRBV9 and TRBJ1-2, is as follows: DSGVTQTPKHLITATGQRVTLRCSPRSGDLSVYWYQQSLDQGLQFLIQYYNGEERAKGNILERFSAQQFPDLHSELNLSSLELGDSALYFCASSGQGPSYGYTFGSGTRLTVV.

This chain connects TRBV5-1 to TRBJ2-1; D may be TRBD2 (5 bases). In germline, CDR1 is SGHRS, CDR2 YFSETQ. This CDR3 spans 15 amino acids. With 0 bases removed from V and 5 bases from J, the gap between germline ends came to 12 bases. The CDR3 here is CASSLEASQDNEQFF. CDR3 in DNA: TGCGCCAGCAGCTTGGAGGCTAGCCAAGACAATGAGCAGTTCTTC.

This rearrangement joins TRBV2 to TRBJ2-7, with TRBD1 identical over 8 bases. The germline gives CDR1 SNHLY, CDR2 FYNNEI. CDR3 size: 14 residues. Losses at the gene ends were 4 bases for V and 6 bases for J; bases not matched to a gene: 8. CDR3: CASSGGRQGFEQYF. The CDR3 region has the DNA TGTGCCAGCAGTGGGGGGAGACAGGGGTTCGAGCAGTACTTC.